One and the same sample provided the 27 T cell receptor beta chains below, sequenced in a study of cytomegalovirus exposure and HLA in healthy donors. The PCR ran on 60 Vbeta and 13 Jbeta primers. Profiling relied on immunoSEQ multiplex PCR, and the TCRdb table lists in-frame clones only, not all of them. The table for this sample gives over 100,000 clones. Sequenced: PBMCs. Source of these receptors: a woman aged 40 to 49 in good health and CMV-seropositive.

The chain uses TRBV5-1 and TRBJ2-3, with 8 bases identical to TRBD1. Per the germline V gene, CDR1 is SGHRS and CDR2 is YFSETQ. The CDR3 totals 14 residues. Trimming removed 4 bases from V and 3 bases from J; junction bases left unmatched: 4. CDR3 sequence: CASSIGQGTDTQYF. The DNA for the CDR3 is TGCGCCAGCAGCATAGGACAGGGAACAGATACGCAGTATTTT.

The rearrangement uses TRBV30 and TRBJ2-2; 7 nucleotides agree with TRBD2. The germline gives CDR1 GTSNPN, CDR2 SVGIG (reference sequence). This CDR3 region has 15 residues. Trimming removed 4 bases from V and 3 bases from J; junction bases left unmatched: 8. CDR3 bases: TGTGCCTGGAAGTGGCGGGAGCGAGACACCGGGGAGCTGTTTTTT. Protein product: CAWKWRERDTGELFF.

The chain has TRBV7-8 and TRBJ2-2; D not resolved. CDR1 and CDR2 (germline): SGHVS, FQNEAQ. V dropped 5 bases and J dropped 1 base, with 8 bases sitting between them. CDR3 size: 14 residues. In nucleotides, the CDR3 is TGTGCCAGCAGCCTTCGACTGAACACCGGGGAGCTGTTTTTT. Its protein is CASSLRLNTGELFF.

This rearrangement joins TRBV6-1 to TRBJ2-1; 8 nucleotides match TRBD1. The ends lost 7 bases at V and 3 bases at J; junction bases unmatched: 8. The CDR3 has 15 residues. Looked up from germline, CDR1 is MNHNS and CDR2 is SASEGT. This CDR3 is CASTADRELYNEQFF. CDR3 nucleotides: TGTGCCAGCACTGCGGACAGGGAGCTCTACAATGAGCAGTTCTTC.

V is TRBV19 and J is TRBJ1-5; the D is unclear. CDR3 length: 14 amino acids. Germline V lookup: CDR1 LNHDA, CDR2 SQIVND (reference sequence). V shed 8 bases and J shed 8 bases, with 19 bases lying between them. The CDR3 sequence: CASHLRGMDKPQHF. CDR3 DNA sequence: TGTGCCAGTCACCTTCGGGGTATGGATAAGCCCCAGCATTTT.

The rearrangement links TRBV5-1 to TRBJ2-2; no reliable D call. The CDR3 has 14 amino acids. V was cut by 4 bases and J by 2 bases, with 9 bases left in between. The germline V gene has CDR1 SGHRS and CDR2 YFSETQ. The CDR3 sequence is CASSPLSNTGELFF. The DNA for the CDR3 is TGCGCCAGCAGCCCCCTGTCTAACACCGGGGAGCTGTTTTTT.

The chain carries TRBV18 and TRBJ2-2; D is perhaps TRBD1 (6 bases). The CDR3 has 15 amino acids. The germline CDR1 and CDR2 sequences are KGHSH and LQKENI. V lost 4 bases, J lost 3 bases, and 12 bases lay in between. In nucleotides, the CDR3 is TGTGCCAGCTCACAGGCAGGGGACGACACCGGGGAGCTGTTTTTT. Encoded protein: CASSQAGDDTGELFF.

CDR3 residues: CASSLLAASSYNEQFF. CDR3 sequence (DNA): TGTGCCAGCAGCTTGTTAGCGGCTAGCTCCTACAATGAGCAGTTCTTC. The chain links TRBV7-9 to TRBJ2-1; D is perhaps TRBD2 (6 bases). The V end lost 3 bases, the J end lost 0 bases, and 12 bases lay between the germline ends. Germline V lookup: CDR1 SEHNR, CDR2 FQNEAQ (reference sequence). The CDR3 loop spans 16 amino acids.

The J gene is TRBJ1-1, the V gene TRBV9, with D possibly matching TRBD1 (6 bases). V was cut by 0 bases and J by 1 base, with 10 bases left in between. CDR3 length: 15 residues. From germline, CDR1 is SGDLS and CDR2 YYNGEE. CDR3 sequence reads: CASSVAGTRNTEAFF. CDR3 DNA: TGTGCCAGCAGCGTAGCCGGGACACGGAACACTGAAGCTTTCTTT.

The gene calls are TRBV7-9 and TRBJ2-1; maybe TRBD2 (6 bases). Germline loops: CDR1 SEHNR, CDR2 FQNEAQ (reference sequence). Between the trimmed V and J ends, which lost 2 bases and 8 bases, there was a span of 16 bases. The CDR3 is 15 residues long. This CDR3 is CASSLSSGLVDEQFF. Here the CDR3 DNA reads TGTGCCAGCAGCTTATCTTCGGGACTCGTAGATGAGCAGTTCTTC.

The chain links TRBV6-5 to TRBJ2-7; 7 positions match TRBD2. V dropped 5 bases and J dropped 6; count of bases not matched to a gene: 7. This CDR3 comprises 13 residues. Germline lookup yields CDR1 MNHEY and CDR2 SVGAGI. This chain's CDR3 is CASSDRLASEQYF. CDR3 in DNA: TGTGCCAGCAGTGACAGACTAGCTAGCGAGCAGTACTTC.

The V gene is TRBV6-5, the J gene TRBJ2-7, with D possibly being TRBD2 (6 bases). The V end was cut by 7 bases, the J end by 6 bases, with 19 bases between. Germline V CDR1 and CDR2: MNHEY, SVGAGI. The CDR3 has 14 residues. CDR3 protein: CASKVSFGGGEQYF. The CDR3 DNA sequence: TGTGCCAGCAAGGTCTCGTTCGGGGGAGGCGAGCAGTACTTC.

CDR3 nucleotides: TGCGCCAGCAGCCTCAACCGTGGGACTAGCGGGAGCTTGGGTGAGCAGTTCTTC. Protein: CASSLNRGTSGSLGEQFF. This chain connects TRBV4-1 to TRBJ2-1, with 14 nucleotides matching TRBD2. The germline gives CDR1 MGHRA, CDR2 YSYEKL. The CDR3 loop spans 18 amino acids. V was pared by 4 bases and J by 9 bases, with 14 bases of the junction left unmatched.

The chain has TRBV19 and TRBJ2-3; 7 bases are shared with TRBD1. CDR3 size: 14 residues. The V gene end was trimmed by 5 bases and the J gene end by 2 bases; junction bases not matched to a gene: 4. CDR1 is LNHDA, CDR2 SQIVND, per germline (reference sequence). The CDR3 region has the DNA TGTGCCAGTAGTCGGACAGGCTTCACAGATACGCAGTATTTT. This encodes CASSRTGFTDTQYF.

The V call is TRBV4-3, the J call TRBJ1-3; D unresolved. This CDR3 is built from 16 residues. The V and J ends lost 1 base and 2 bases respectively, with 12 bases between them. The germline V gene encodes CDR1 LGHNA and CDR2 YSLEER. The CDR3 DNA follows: TGCGCCAGCAGCCAAGTCGGCCGAACTACTGGAAACACCATATATTTT. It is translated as CASSQVGRTTGNTIYF.

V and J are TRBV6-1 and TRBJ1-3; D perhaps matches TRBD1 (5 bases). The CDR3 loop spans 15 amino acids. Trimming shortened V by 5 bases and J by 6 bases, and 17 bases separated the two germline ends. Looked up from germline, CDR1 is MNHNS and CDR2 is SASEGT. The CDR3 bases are TGTGCCAGCAGTCCTCGGGGGGTTGGGGAAAACACCATATATTTT. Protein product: CASSPRGVGENTIYF.

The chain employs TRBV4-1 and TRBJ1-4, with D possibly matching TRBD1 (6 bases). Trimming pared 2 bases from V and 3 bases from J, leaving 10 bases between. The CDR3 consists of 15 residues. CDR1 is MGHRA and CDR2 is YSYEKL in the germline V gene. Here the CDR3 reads CASSQLTGSNEKLFF. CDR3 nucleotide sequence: TGCGCCAGCAGCCAACTGACAGGATCTAATGAAAAACTGTTTTTT.

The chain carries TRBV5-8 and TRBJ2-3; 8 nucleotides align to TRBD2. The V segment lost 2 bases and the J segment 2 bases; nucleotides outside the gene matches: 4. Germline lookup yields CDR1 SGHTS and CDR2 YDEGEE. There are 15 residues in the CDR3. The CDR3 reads CASSFSGINTDTQYF. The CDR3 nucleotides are TGTGCCAGCAGCTTTAGCGGGATTAACACAGATACGCAGTATTTT.

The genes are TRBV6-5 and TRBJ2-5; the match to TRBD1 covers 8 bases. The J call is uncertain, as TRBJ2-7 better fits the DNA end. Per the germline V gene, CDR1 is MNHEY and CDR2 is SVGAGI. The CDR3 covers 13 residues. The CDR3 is CASSYPTGVEQYF. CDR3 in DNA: TGTGCCAGCAGTTACCCGACAGGGGTCGAGCAGTACTTC.

The CDR3 DNA sequence: TGTGCCAGCAGCCGGGAAAGAGGACTAGCGGGCTACGAGCAGTACTTC. Encoded protein: CASSRERGLAGYEQYF. V and J are TRBV7-3 and TRBJ2-7; 11 nucleotides line up with TRBD2. Germline lookup yields CDR1 SGHTA and CDR2 FQGTGA. The CDR3 is 16 amino acids. V gave up 5 bases and J gave up 3 bases; unmatched junction bases: 9.

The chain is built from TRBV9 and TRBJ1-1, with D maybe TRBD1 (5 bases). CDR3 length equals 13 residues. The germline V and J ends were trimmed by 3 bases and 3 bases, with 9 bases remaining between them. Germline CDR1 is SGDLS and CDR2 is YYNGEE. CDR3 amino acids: CASSGQIYTEAFF. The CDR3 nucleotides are TGTGCCAGCAGCGGACAGATTTACACTGAAGCTTTCTTT. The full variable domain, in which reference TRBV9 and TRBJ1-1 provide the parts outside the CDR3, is DSGVTQTPKHLITATGQRVTLRCSPRSGDLSVYWYQQSLDQGLQFLIQYYNGEERAKGNILERFSAQQFPDLHSELNLSSLELGDSALYFCASSGQIYTEAFFGQGTRLTVV.

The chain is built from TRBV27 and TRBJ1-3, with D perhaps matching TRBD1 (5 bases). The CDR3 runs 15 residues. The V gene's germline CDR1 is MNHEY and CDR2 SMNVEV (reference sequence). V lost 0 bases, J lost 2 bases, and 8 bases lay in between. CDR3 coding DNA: TGTGCCAGCAGTTTATCACCGGGGGCTGGAAACACCATATATTTT. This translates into CASSLSPGAGNTIYF.

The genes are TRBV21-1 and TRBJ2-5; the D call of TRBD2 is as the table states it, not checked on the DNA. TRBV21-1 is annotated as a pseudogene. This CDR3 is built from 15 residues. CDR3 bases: TGTGCCAGCAGCAGAGCGTATCAACGGGTGGAGACCCAGTACTTC. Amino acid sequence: CASSRAYQRVETQYF.

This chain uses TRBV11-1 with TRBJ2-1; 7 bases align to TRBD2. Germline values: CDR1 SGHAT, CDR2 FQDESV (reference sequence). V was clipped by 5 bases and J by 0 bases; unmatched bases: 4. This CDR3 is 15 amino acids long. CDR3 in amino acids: CASSLGEGSYNEQFF. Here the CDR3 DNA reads TGTGCCAGCAGCCTGGGGGAGGGCTCCTACAATGAGCAGTTCTTC.

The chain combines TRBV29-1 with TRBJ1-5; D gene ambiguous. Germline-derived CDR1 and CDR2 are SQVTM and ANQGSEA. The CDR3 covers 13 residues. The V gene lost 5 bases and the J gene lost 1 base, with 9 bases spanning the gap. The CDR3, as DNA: TGCAGCGTTAGCCAACAGAGCAATCAGCCCCAGCATTTT. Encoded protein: CSVSQQSNQPQHF.

DNA for the CDR3: TGTGCCAGCAGCTTAGACGGTAGCACGTTCAATGAGCAGTTCTTC. Its protein product is CASSLDGSTFNEQFF. The gene calls are TRBV7-6 and TRBJ2-1; D is uncertain. Per germline, CDR1 SGHVS and CDR2 FNYEAQ. This CDR3 region has 15 residues. The V end was cut by 1 base, the J end by 6 bases, with 13 bases between. The full variable domain, its missing parts supplied by reference TRBV7-6 and TRBJ2-1, is GAGVSQSPRYKVTKRGQDVALRCDPISGHVSLYWYRQALGQGPEFLTYFNYEAQQDKSGLPNDRFSAERPEGSISTLTIQRTEQRDSAMYRCASSLDGSTFNEQFFGPGTRLTVL.

The CDR3, as DNA: TGTGCCAGCAGTTTTGGGGGCAGCGTTAATGAGCAGTTCTTC. Translation: CASSFGGSVNEQFF. The chain carries TRBV28 and TRBJ2-1, with a tentative D call TRBD1 (6 bases). CDR1 and CDR2 (germline): MDHEN, SYDVKM. The CDR3 is 14 amino acids. V lost 3 bases and J lost 7, with 13 bases in between.